These T cell receptor beta chains were read from a single sample in a study of graft-versus-host responses after intestinal transplantation. Method: immunoSEQ multiplex PCR; TCRdb's copy keeps in-frame clones and lacks some. The repertoire has some 44,000 clones, about 94% of them found once; the top ten carry 1.6%. Sequencing used PBMCs, obtained 335 days after intestinal transplant. All receptors come from a human patient who received an intestinal transplant, so some T cells may come from the graft donor. CDR3s include the opening cysteine and the closing phenylalanine or tryptophan. The order of the fields is D gene, clone size, CDR3 length, J gene, V gene, CDR3 DNA, CDR3 protein. A D gene is named only where the DNA matches it firmly. The listing skips clone size in some rows; elsewhere it reads once, few, many or a size class.

-,-,15,TRBJ2-7,TRBV5-6,TGTGCCAGCAGCCCTGACAGGGAGGGCGGCTACGAGCAGTACTTC,CASSPDREGGYEQYF
-,-,14,TRBJ2-3,TRBV6-4,TGTGCCAGCAGTGTGGGGGCGGGCACAGATACGCAGTATTTT,CASSVGAGTDTQYF
TRBD1,-,14,TRBJ1-3,TRBV6-6,TGTGCCAGCGACGACAGGGGCTCTGGAAACACCATATATTTT,CASDDRGSGNTIYF
-,-,14,TRBJ1-5,TRBV7-9,TGTGCCAGCAGCTTAGCAGACTGGAATCAGCCCCAGCATTTT,CASSLADWNQPQHF
-,-,14,TRBJ2-7,TRBV11-2,TGTGCCAGCAGCTTAGCGGGACCCACCTACGAGCAGTACTTC,CASSLAGPTYEQYF
-,-,15,TRBJ2-3,TRBV7-3,TGTGCCAGCAGCTTAGTCGGCGGCTACACAGATACGCAGTATTTT,CASSLVGGYTDTQYF
TRBD1,once,14,TRBJ2-5,TRBV15,TGTGCCACCAGCAGAGACAGGGGGCAAGAGACCCAGTACTTC,CATSRDRGQETQYF
-,-,13,TRBJ2-5,TRBV5-4,TGTGCCAGCAGCCAGCAAGCGGCAGAGACCCAGTACTTC,CASSQQAAETQYF
TRBD2,-,14,TRBJ2-1,TRBV7-9,TGTGCCAGCAACAAACTAGCGGGAGCGGGTGAGCAGTTCTTC,CASNKLAGAGEQFF
-,-,18,TRBJ2-1,TRBV27,TGTGCCAGCAGTTGGCGGGGGCCGTTACTTCTTGGCGGCAATGAGCAGTTCTTC,CASSWRGPLLLGGNEQFF
TRBD2,-,13,TRBJ2-1,TRBV6-1,TGTGCCAGCAGACTAGCGGCCTACAATGAGCAGTTCTTC,CASRLAAYNEQFF
-,-,12,TRBJ2-7,TRBV19,TGTGCCAGTATGGGCTCGTTATACGAGCAGTACTTC,CASMGSLYEQYF
-,-,16,TRBJ1-2,TRBV13,TGTGCCAGCAGCTTAGAAGATCAGGGAGGGCCCTATGGCTACACCTTC,CASSLEDQGGPYGYTF
-,-,16,TRBJ2-7,TRBV11-2,TGTGCCAGCAGCTTAGCAGGACGAGGTGGGACCTACGAGCAGTACTTC,CASSLAGRGGTYEQYF
TRBD2,once,14,TRBJ2-5,TRBV4-1,TGCGCCAGCAGCCAAGCGGGGGGGGAGTGGACCCAGTACTTC,CASSQAGGEWTQYF
TRBD1,-,16,TRBJ1-3,TRBV9,TGTGCCAGCAGCGTAAGCCGGGACAGGGGTGGAAACACCATATATTTT,CASSVSRDRGGNTIYF
-,-,14,TRBJ1-4,TRBV6-6,TGTGCCAGCAGCCTAAGTAGGGGAGAAGAAAAACTGTTTTTT,CASSLSRGEEKLFF
-,once,14,TRBJ2-2,TRBV2,TGTGCCAGCAGTGCCGGGACTTACACCGGGGAGCTGTTTTTT,CASSAGTYTGELFF
-,-,15,TRBJ1-1,TRBV28,TGTGCCAGCAGTTTCACACCGGACCTGAACACTGAAGCTTTCTTT,CASSFTPDLNTEAFF
TRBD1,-,14,TRBJ2-5,TRBV18,TGTGCCAGCTCACCTGAGACAGGGCCAGAGACCCAGTACTTC,CASSPETGPETQYF
TRBD1,-,13,TRBJ2-7,TRBV6-1,TGTGCCAGCAGTGACCGGGACAGCTACGAGCAGTACTTC,CASSDRDSYEQYF
TRBD2,-,15,TRBJ2-1,TRBV9,TGTGCCAGCAGCCCTAGCGGCAGCTCCTACAATGAGCAGTTCTTC,CASSPSGSSYNEQFF
TRBD2,-,14,TRBJ2-5,TRBV30,TGTGCCTGGAGTGTAGGCGGGAGTGTGGAGACCCAGTACTTC,CAWSVGGSVETQYF
TRBD1,-,20,TRBJ2-7,TRBV19,TGTGCCAGTAGTCCCCCCGGATACCGACAGGGGGCTCGACCAGACTACGAGCAGTACTTC,CASSPPGYRQGARPDYEQYF
TRBD1,-,12,TRBJ1-5,TRBV29-1,TGCAGCGTTGGGGACAGGGACAAGCCCCAGCATTTT,CSVGDRDKPQHF
-,-,13,TRBJ2-7,TRBV29-1,TGCAGCGTCCGCCTCCGGCAGGCCAGCGGGCAGTACTTC,CSVRLRQASGQYF
-,-,12,TRBJ1-2,TRBV7-9,TGTGCCAGCAGCTGGGACCCAAACCTCTACACCTTC,CASSWDPNLYTF
TRBD1,-,13,TRBJ1-4,TRBV5-1,TGCGCCAGCCGACAGGGGGAGGATGAAAAACTGTTTTTT,CASRQGEDEKLFF
-,-,13,TRBJ2-7,TRBV27,TGTGCCAGCAGCCCCGATCCCACCTACGAGCAGTACTTC,CASSPDPTYEQYF
-,few,15,TRBJ2-3,TRBV18,TGTGCCAGCTCACCCCTGGGGGAGGGCACAGATACGCAGTATTTT,CASSPLGEGTDTQYF
-,-,15,TRBJ2-7,TRBV5-5,TGTGCCAGCAGCTTCGATACTAACAGGGTCGACGAGCAGTACTTC,CASSFDTNRVDEQYF
-,-,12,TRBJ2-7,TRBV10-3,TGTGCCATCAGTGGGAAAAGCTACGAGCAGTACTTC,CAISGKSYEQYF
-,-,17,TRBJ2-7,TRBV11-1,TGTGCCAGCAGCTTGGATAGTTTTAGGATACTGTCATACGAGCAGTACTTC,CASSLDSFRILSYEQYF
TRBD1,-,15,TRBJ2-7,TRBV5-4,TGTGCCAGCAGCTTGGTCACAGGGGGCATGGTCGAGCAGTACTTC,CASSLVTGGMVEQYF
-,once,16,TRBJ1-2,TRBV28,TGTGCCAGCAGTTTTAGTTCGCGGCAGGATAACTATGGCTACACCTTC,CASSFSSRQDNYGYTF
-,-,14,TRBJ1-5,TRBV28,TGTGCCAGCAGTTTTGAGGAGTACAATCAGCCCCAGCATTTT,CASSFEEYNQPQHF
TRBD1,-,17,TRBJ2-7,TRBV10-3,TGTGCCATCAGTGAGTCCCCCGACAGGGATGAAACCTACGAGCAGTACTTC,CAISESPDRDETYEQYF
-,-,12,TRBJ1-5,TRBV19,TGTGCCAGTAGTAAACGCAATCAGCCCCAGCATTTT,CASSKRNQPQHF
TRBD1,-,15,TRBJ1-4,TRBV11-3,TGTGCCAGCAGCCCCCGGACAGGGCGGAGTGAAAAACTGTTTTTT,CASSPRTGRSEKLFF
TRBD1,-,17,TRBJ2-1,TRBV29-1,TGCAGCGTTGAAGATAGTGTGGTAGGGGGCTTCTACAATGAGCAGTTCTTC,CSVEDSVVGGFYNEQFF
-,-,16,TRBJ2-5,TRBV9,TGTGCCAGCAGCGCCGGCGGACAGGGACTAATCGAGACCCAGTACTTC,CASSAGGQGLIETQYF
-,-,14,TRBJ2-1,TRBV19,TGTGCCAGTAGTATAGGGTCGGTACCCAATGAGCAGTTCTTC,CASSIGSVPNEQFF
-,-,17,TRBJ2-7,TRBV18,TGTGCCAGCTCACTGCCACTATGTGGGGGCAGGGAGTACGAGCAGTACTTC,CASSLPLCGGREYEQYF
-,-,13,TRBJ1-1,TRBV29-1,TGCAGCGTCAAGGGGGTTTTGAACACTGAAGCTTTCTTT,CSVKGVLNTEAFF
-,-,13,TRBJ2-7,TRBV6-5,TGTGCCAGCAGCCCCAGGGAGGCCTACGAGCAGTACTTC,CASSPREAYEQYF
-,-,12,TRBJ1-1,TRBV7-9,TGTGCCAGCAATAGGCGTAACACTGAAGCTTTCTTT,CASNRRNTEAFF
-,-,14,TRBJ1-2,TRBV6-1,TGTGCCAGCAAGTCCCGGGACACCAGCTATGGCTACACCTTC,CASKSRDTSYGYTF
-,-,13,TRBJ1-6,TRBV28,TGTGCCAGCAGTTTTGACAGAAATTCACCCCTCCACTTT,CASSFDRNSPLHF
-,-,15,TRBJ2-2,TRBV7-7,TGTGCCAGCAGCTTAGACGGGAGCCACACCGGGGAGCTGTTTTTT,CASSLDGSHTGELFF
-,-,15,TRBJ1-1,TRBV6-6,TGTGCCAGCAGTCAGCCCGGGGGTATGAACACTGAAGCTTTCTTT,CASSQPGGMNTEAFF
-,-,13,TRBJ1-2,TRBV4-1,TGCGCCAGCAGCCAAGAGGAAACAGCAGGGTACACCTTC,CASSQEETAGYTF
-,once,10,TRBJ1-2,TRBV9,TGTGCCAGCTCGGGGGGCGGCTACACCTTC,CASSGGGYTF
-,-,18,TRBJ1-6,TRBV19,TGTGCCAGTAGTATCGGGGGGGCAAAGGGCTCCTATAATTCACCCCTCCACTTT,CASSIGGAKGSYNSPLHF
-,-,13,TRBJ2-7,TRBV5-4,TGTGCCAGCAGCTTGGAACGGGTAACCGAGCAGTACTTC,CASSLERVTEQYF
TRBD1,-,14,TRBJ2-1,TRBV5-1,TGCGCCAGCAGCTTGAGACAGGGGTACAATGAGCAGTTCTTC,CASSLRQGYNEQFF
TRBD1,-,11,TRBJ2-2,TRBV29-1,TGCAGCGCCAGGGGGTCCGGGGAGCTGTTTTTT,CSARGSGELFF
-,-,16,TRBJ1-6,TRBV19,TGTGCCAGTAGTGTCCAGCTACGCTCCTATAATTCACCCCTCCACTTT,CASSVQLRSYNSPLHF
TRBD1,-,17,TRBJ1-4,TRBV15,TGTGCCACCAGCAGAGATTTAGAAACAGGGGATGGTGAAAAACTGTTTTTT,CATSRDLETGDGEKLFF
TRBD2,-,14,TRBJ2-3,TRBV6-6,TGTGCCAGCGGAGGCGGGGGGGCGGGAGATACGCAGTATTTT,CASGGGGAGDTQYF
-,-,12,TRBJ1-2,TRBV6-5,TGTGCCAGCTATTCTACAGGGTCGTCCTACACCTTC,CASYSTGSSYTF